This T cell receptor beta chain was recorded in a study of OX40 agonist ivuxolimab in advanced cancers. Study overall: Those treated in dose escalation had hepatocellular carcinoma, melanoma, renal cell cancer or head and neck cancer.

This table comes from immunoSEQ multiplex PCR, and its TCRdb copy is limited to in-frame clones, with some not included. The table shows roughly 58,000 clones, with roughly 85% occurring only once. CDR1 MNHEY and CDR2 SMNVEV come from the germline V gene (reference sequence). The CDR3 runs to 15 residues. The V and J ends lost 6 bases and 2 bases respectively, with 15 bases between them. Whole-study results and caveats: Blood T cells, both CD4+ and CD8+, expanded clonally by week 6 at 0.1 to 3.0 mg/kg. Averaged across samples, CD8+ T cells carried more expanded clones than CD4+ did.

With regard to this clone: Its antigen is still unknown.

Blood draws occurred at baseline, cycle 4 day 1, and cycle 7 day 1. The receptor was isolated from an adult with an advanced solid tumor such as melanoma, head and neck, liver or kidney cancer. The chain has TRBV27 and TRBJ2-3, with D hard to call. The sample here was CD4+ or CD8+ T cells sorted from blood, taken in a trial of the OX40 agonist ivuxolimab. DNA for the CDR3: TGTGCCAGCAGCCTCACCGAAACCCTCACAGATACGCAGTATTTT. It encodes CASSLTETLTDTQYF.